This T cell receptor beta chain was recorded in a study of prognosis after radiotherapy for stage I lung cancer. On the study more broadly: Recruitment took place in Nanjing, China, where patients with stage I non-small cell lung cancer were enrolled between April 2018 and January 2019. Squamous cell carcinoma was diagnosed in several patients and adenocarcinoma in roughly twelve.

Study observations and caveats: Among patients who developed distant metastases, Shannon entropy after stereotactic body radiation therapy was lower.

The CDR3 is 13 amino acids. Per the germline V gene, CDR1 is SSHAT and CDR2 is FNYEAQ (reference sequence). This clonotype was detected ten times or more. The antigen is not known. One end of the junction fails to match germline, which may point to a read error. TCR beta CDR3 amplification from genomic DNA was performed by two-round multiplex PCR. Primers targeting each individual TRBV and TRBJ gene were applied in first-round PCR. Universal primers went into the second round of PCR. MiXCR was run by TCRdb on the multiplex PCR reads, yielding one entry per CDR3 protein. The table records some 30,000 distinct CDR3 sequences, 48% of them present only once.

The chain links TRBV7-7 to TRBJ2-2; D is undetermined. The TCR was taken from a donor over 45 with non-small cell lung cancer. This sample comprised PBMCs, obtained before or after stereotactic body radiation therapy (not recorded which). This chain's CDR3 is CASSLSTTGELFF. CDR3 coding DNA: TGTGCTAGCAGCTTATCGACCACCGGGGAGCTGTTTTTT.